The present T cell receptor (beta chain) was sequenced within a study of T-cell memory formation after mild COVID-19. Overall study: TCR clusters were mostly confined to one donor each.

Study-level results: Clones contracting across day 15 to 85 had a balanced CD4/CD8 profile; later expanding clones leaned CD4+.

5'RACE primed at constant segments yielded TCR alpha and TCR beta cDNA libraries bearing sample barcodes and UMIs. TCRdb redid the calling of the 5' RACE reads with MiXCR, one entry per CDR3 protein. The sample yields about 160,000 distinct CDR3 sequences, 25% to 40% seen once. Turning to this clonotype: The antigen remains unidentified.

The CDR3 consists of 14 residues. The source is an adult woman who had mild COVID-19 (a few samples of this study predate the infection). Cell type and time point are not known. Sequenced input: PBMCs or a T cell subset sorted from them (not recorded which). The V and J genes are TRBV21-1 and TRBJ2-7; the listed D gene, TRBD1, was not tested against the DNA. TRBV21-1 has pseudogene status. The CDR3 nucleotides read TGTGCCAGCAATGGGCTTCCCCTTCTCCACGAGCAGTACTTC. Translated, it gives CASNGLPLLHEQYF.